A selection of T cell receptor beta chains follows, all from one sample in a study of CD8 T cells in Susac syndrome. From the immunoSEQ multiplex PCR reads, TCRdb called clonotypes with MiXCR, one entry per CDR3 protein. The sample carries 150,000 to 190,000 distinct CDR3 sequences, around 95% recorded once. The sequencing sample was made of CD8+ T cells from PBMCs. All receptors derive from a human donor with multiple sclerosis. Each CDR3 is given with its conserved first and last residue. A D gene is named only where the DNA matches it firmly. Expanded clones are given a class, and other clones once, few, many or no size at all.

DNA,CDR3,V,J,size,D
TGTGCCAGCAGTTACGCGGGGGAGACCCAGTACTTC,CASSYAGETQYF,TRBV27,TRBJ2-5,.,.
TGTGCCAGCAGTTACAGACAGACGAACACCGGGGAGCTGTTTTTT,CASSYRQTNTGELFF,TRBV6-5,TRBJ2-2,.,.
TGTGCCAGCAGTCCAGCGGGGTCCGAGCAGTACTTC,CASSPAGSEQYF,TRBV5-4,TRBJ2-7,once,TRBD2
TGTGCCAGCAGTTCCTCACTCACAGATACGCAGTATTTT,CASSSSLTDTQYF,TRBV6-5,TRBJ2-3,.,.
TGTGCCAGCAGCCCAACCCCCGTTGGGAGCTCCTACGAGCAGTACTTC,CASSPTPVGSSYEQYF,TRBV4-2,TRBJ2-7,.,.
TGTGCCAGCAGCCAAGTCCTGGAGTTCTACGAGCAGTACTTC,CASSQVLEFYEQYF,TRBV3-1,TRBJ2-7,.,.
TGTGCCAGCAGCTTGGAGAATGGCTACACCTTC,CASSLENGYTF,TRBV5-6,TRBJ1-2,.,.
TGTGCCAGCAGCCAACCAGGACAGGGGGCGCACACCGGGGAGCTGTTTTTT,CASSQPGQGAHTGELFF,TRBV4-2,TRBJ2-2,few,TRBD1
TGTGCCAGCAGTGACGCGGGGGGGGGCACAGATACGCAGTATTTT,CASSDAGGGTDTQYF,TRBV2,TRBJ2-3,.,TRBD2
TGTGCCAGCAGCTTTAAGCCGGGCTCCTTGGAGCAGTACTTC,CASSFKPGSLEQYF,TRBV7-3,TRBJ2-7,.,.
TGCGCCAGCAGCTCCGAGAGGGGGCATGGCTACACCTTC,CASSSERGHGYTF,TRBV4-1,TRBJ1-2,.,TRBD1
TGTGCCAGCAGCTCCCCGGGGGCTAGCGGGGGTGCAGATACGCAGTATTTT,CASSSPGASGGADTQYF,TRBV13,TRBJ2-3,.,TRBD2
TGTGCCAGCAGTCAAGGAGCCGTCCTGACTTTC,CASSQGAVLTF,TRBV6-2/TRBV6-3,TRBJ2-6,.,.
TGTGCCAGCAGCCAAGCACAGGGCGGGTCTGGGGCCAACGTCCTGACTTTC,CASSQAQGGSGANVLTF,TRBV3-1,TRBJ2-6,.,.
TGTGCCAGCAGCCAGGGGGGCGTAGTCTACGAGCAGTACTTC,CASSQGGVVYEQYF,TRBV13,TRBJ2-7,.,.
TGTGCCAGCAGCTTGGCCGCAACAGATACGCAGTATTTT,CASSLAATDTQYF,TRBV5-6,TRBJ2-3,.,.
TGTGCCAGCGGCTCAAGAGCCCAAGAGACCCAGTACTTC,CASGSRAQETQYF,TRBV2,TRBJ2-5,.,.
TGTGCCAGCAGCCTCCCCATGGGCGGGGGCTACAATGAGCAGTTCTTC,CASSLPMGGGYNEQFF,TRBV7-9,TRBJ2-1,.,TRBD2
TGCGCCAGCAGTCAACAGTATGGCTACACCTTC,CASSQQYGYTF,TRBV5-1,TRBJ1-2,.,.
TGTGCCAGCAGCGTGGGGGTCCGGATTACAGATACGCAGTATTTT,CASSVGVRITDTQYF,TRBV9,TRBJ2-3,.,.
TGCAGTGCTAGAGATGGGAGCGGGGGCTACTACAATGAGCAGTTCTTC,CSARDGSGGYYNEQFF,TRBV20-1,TRBJ2-1,.,TRBD2
TGTGCCTGGAGTGTGGACAGGTCCTACGAGCAGTACTTC,CAWSVDRSYEQYF,TRBV30,TRBJ2-7,.,TRBD1
TGTGCCAGCAGCCAAGATGAGAACACTGAAGCTTTCTTT,CASSQDENTEAFF,TRBV3-1,TRBJ1-1,.,.
TGTGCCAGCAGTTTAACAGGGGGCGGCAGGCCACATGGCTACACCTTC,CASSLTGGGRPHGYTF,TRBV27,TRBJ1-2,.,TRBD1
TGCGCCAGCAGCCAAGCGGCGGCGACAGGGGGCGCAGAGACCCAGTACTTC,CASSQAAATGGAETQYF,TRBV4-1,TRBJ2-5,.,TRBD1
TGCGCCAGCAGCCGGGCTCTGGGGGACACTGAAGCTTTCTTT,CASSRALGDTEAFF,TRBV5-1,TRBJ1-1,.,.
TGTGCCACCAGCAGAGATTGGGCTGAGGAGACCCAGTACTTC,CATSRDWAEETQYF,TRBV15,TRBJ2-5,once,.
TGCAGTGCTAGAGATTACGCCTCCTCCTACAATGAGCAGTTCTTC,CSARDYASSYNEQFF,TRBV20-1,TRBJ2-1,.,.
TGTGCCACCAGCGCGAGCCGGGGTCAGGACAATGAGCAGTTCTTC,CATSASRGQDNEQFF,TRBV15,TRBJ2-1,.,.
TGTGCCAGCAGCAAACGGGACTCCGAATCCGCGCAGTATTTT,CASSKRDSESAQYF,TRBV7-3,TRBJ2-3,.,.
TGCGCCAGCAGCCAAGAGGACACTCATCGGGCCTACGAGCAGTACTTC,CASSQEDTHRAYEQYF,TRBV4-1,TRBJ2-7,.,.
TGTGCCAGCAGCTTAGTAGGCGGGGCGAACAATGAGCAGTTCTTC,CASSLVGGANNEQFF,TRBV7-9,TRBJ2-1,.,.
TGTGCCAGCAGTTTCGGCTACACCAATGAGCAGTTCTTC,CASSFGYTNEQFF,TRBV27,TRBJ2-1,.,.
TGTGCCACCAGCAGAGGGGGGGTCTCCTACAATGAGCAGTTCTTC,CATSRGGVSYNEQFF,TRBV15,TRBJ2-1,.,.
TGTGCCAGCAGCTTGAGCAGCTATAGCAATCAGCCCCAGCATTTT,CASSLSSYSNQPQHF,TRBV5-6,TRBJ1-5,.,.
TGCAGCGCCAGGTCCGGGACCCCCCTGGAGACCCAGTACTTC,CSARSGTPLETQYF,TRBV29-1,TRBJ2-5,.,.
TGTGCCAGCAGTTACTCGTTAGGTTACTGGACAGAGACTCAAGAGACCCAGTACTTC,CASSYSLGYWTETQETQYF,TRBV6-5,TRBJ2-5,.,.
TGTGCCAGCAGTTTATTTATTCCGGGGACTGAAGCTTTCTTT,CASSLFIPGTEAFF,TRBV27,TRBJ1-1,.,.
TGTGCCAGCAGTGTACGGGGGAGTTCCTACAATGAGCAGTTCTTC,CASSVRGSSYNEQFF,TRBV6-2/TRBV6-3,TRBJ2-1,.,.
TGTGCCAGCAGCCAAGGGAACAAGGGCAAGGCTGGGGCCAACGTCCTGACTTTC,CASSQGNKGKAGANVLTF,TRBV14,TRBJ2-6,.,.